These T cell receptor beta chains were read from a single sample in a study of shared clonotypes between healthy human individuals. Libraries were prepared by immunoSEQ multiplex PCR; TCRdb keeps only in-frame clonotypes and omits some of them. The sample has approximately 2.3 million clones, more than 80% seen once; the top ten hold 0.3% to 0.4%. The material sequenced was naive CD4+ T cells from PBMCs. These receptors were taken from a man aged 18 to 30 in good health. Some clones in this sample may be carry-over from other donors' samples. CDR3s include the opening cysteine and the closing phenylalanine or tryptophan. Each record gives: clone size, V gene, D gene, J gene, CDR3 protein, CDR3 DNA. A D gene is named only where the DNA matches it firmly. Only part of the rows carry a size: once, few, many, or a class if the clone is expanded.

>NA|TRBV13|NA|TRBJ1-1
CASSLVSRVLNTEAFF
TGTGCCAGCAGCTTAGTTTCTCGAGTTTTGAACACTGAAGCTTTCTTT
>few|TRBV6-5|TRBD1|TRBJ1-5
CASQAGGGQPQHF
TGTGCCAGCCAGGCAGGGGGAGGTCAGCCCCAGCATTTT
>NA|TRBV5-4|NA|TRBJ2-1
CASSPPGLMGAISYNEQFF
TGTGCCAGCAGCCCGCCAGGGTTGATGGGGGCAATCTCCTACAATGAGCAGTTCTTC
>NA|TRBV18|NA|TRBJ2-6
CASSGSSGANVLTF
TGTGCCAGCTCAGGGAGCTCTGGGGCCAACGTCCTGACTTTC
>NA|TRBV7-9|NA|TRBJ2-7
CASSLREGEVEQYF
TGTGCCAGCAGCTTAAGGGAGGGGGAGGTGGAGCAGTACTTC
>NA|TRBV25-1|TRBD1|TRBJ1-6
CASSTGQNSPLHF
TGTGCCAGCAGTACGGGACAGAATTCACCCCTCCACTTT
>once|TRBV25-1|NA|TRBJ1-4
CASSDIDRRNEKLFF
TGTGCCAGCAGTGATATCGACAGACGTAATGAAAAACTGTTTTTT
>NA|TRBV5-8|NA|TRBJ2-4
CASSFDLRGNIQYF
TGTGCCAGCAGCTTTGATTTGAGGGGGAACATTCAGTACTTC
>NA|TRBV6-1|NA|TRBJ1-2
CASSPGLLDGYTF
TGTGCCAGCAGTCCGGGACTCTTGGATGGCTACACCTTC
>NA|TRBV15|NA|TRBJ1-3
CATSRGTTDGGNTIYF
TGTGCCACCAGCAGAGGGACCACGGACGGCGGAAACACCATATATTTT
>NA|TRBV7-9|TRBD1|TRBJ1-2
CASSLAGQDRADGYTF
TGTGCCAGCAGCTTAGCGGGACAGGACCGGGCAGATGGCTACACCTTC
>NA|TRBV7-6|NA|TRBJ2-2
CASSQGRSGELFF
TGTGCCAGCAGCCAAGGTAGATCCGGGGAGCTGTTTTTT
>NA|TRBV5-6|NA|TRBJ2-5
CASSLGGPSQETQYF
TGTGCCAGCAGCTTGGGGGGGCCGAGCCAAGAGACCCAGTACTTC
>once|TRBV18|NA|TRBJ2-1
CASSPGGGRVNEQFF
TGTGCCAGCTCACCAGGTGGGGGTAGGGTCAATGAGCAGTTCTTC
>NA|TRBV29-1|TRBD1|TRBJ1-5
CSVGQGGGDQPQHF
TGCAGCGTTGGACAGGGGGGTGGTGATCAGCCCCAGCATTTT
>once|TRBV7-2|NA|TRBJ2-3
CASSRLPMGGTQYF
TGTGCCAGCAGCCGCCTGCCAATGGGTGGTACGCAGTATTTT
>NA|TRBV18|TRBD2|TRBJ2-5
CASSLLAGAAETQYF
TGTGCCAGCTCACTCCTAGCGGGAGCTGCGGAGACCCAGTACTTC
>NA|TRBV5-1|NA|TRBJ2-5
CASSLALGETQYF
TGCGCCAGCAGCTTGGCCTTAGGGGAGACCCAGTACTTC
>NA|TRBV2|NA|TRBJ1-3
CASRDSRNSGNTIYF
TGTGCCAGCAGAGACTCGAGAAACTCTGGAAACACCATATATTTT
>NA|TRBV5-1|NA|TRBJ2-3
CASSRDAPSTDTQYF
TGCGCCAGCAGCCGGGATGCGCCCAGCACAGATACGCAGTATTTT
>NA|TRBV28|NA|TRBJ1-2
CASSLDYYGYTF
TGTGCCAGCAGTCTGGATTACTATGGCTACACCTTC
>NA|TRBV28|NA|TRBJ2-6
CASRPSGSSGANVLTF
TGTGCCAGCAGACCCTCAGGGTCCTCTGGGGCCAACGTCCTGACTTTC
>NA|TRBV7-9|NA|TRBJ1-2
CASSLAEDLYGYTF
TGTGCCAGCAGCTTAGCCGAGGACCTTTATGGCTACACCTTC
>once|TRBV19|NA|TRBJ1-2
CASSSPPGEANYGYTF
TGTGCCAGTAGTAGCCCTCCCGGGGAGGCTAACTATGGCTACACCTTC
>NA|TRBV7-6|NA|TRBJ2-7
CASSPRPEGGAGEQYF
TGTGCCAGCAGCCCCCGACCCGAAGGCGGGGCGGGGGAGCAGTACTTC
>NA|TRBV7-9|NA|TRBJ1-1
CASSLEKSNTEAFF
TGTGCCAGCAGCTTGGAGAAATCTAACACTGAAGCTTTCTTT
>NA|TRBV19|NA|TRBJ2-1
CASCLALGPYNEQFF
TGTGCCAGTTGTTTAGCGTTAGGGCCCTACAATGAGCAGTTCTTC
>NA|TRBV5-1|NA|TRBJ2-7
CASSLAVGQGHEQYF
TGCGCCAGCAGCTTGGCAGTCGGTCAGGGACACGAGCAGTACTTC